The 23 T cell receptor beta chains presented below share a single source sample, sequenced in a study of technical replicates of blood from several donors. Clones were sequenced by immunoSEQ multiplex PCR, and TCRdb holds only the in-frame ones, with some missing. This sample has about 81,000 clones, with about 81% found just once. Sequencing was performed on PBMCs. The receptor source for this set is a human donor in good health. Some clones in this sample may be carry-over from other donors' samples.

This clone was seen only a few times. V is TRBV9 and J is TRBJ1-1; TRBD1 agrees at 7 bases. Germline trimming cut 4 bases from V and 4 bases from J; bases unmatched to any gene: 7. The CDR3 loop spans 14 amino acids. Germline assignment: CDR1 SGDLS and CDR2 YYNGEE. The CDR3 bases are TGTGCCAGCAGCTTCGAGACAGGGAGCACTGAAGCTTTCTTT. Translating gives CASSFETGSTEAFF.

The table lists this clone with a few counts. The chain carries TRBV5-5 and TRBJ2-7, with D uncertain. This CDR3 contains 11 residues. Germline V gene lookup returns CDR1 SGHKS and CDR2 YYEKEE (reference sequence). V was shortened by 0 bases and J by 8 bases, with 6 bases between the two germline ends. As DNA, the CDR3 is TGTGCCAGCAGCTTGGGTAGTAAGCAGTACTTC. This translates into CASSLGSKQYF.

The V call is TRBV5-8, the J call TRBJ2-3, with D perhaps TRBD2 (5 bases). CDR3 length: 14 amino acids. With 2 bases removed from V and 2 bases from J, the gap between germline ends came to 9 bases. Germline V gene lookup returns CDR1 SGHTS and CDR2 YDEGEE. DNA for the CDR3: TGTGCCAGCAGCTTCGGAGGTCACACAGATACGCAGTATTTT. Amino acids: CASSFGGHTDTQYF.

The rearrangement joins TRBV19 to TRBJ2-3; 10 nucleotides agree with TRBD2. CDR1 is LNHDA, CDR2 SQIVND, per germline (reference sequence). V dropped 9 bases and J dropped 0; count of bases not matched to a gene: 18. There are 19 residues in the CDR3. Here the CDR3 DNA reads TGTGCCAGCCCCTATTCCCTAGCGGGAGAGTTCAAAAGCACAGATACGCAGTATTTT. Translating it yields CASPYSLAGEFKSTDTQYF.

The rearrangement uses TRBV19 and TRBJ1-1, with a possible D match to TRBD1 (5 bases). Germline V gene data show CDR1 as LNHDA and CDR2 as SQIVND (reference sequence). This CDR3 region has 13 residues. V dropped 7 bases and J dropped 4 bases, with 13 bases sitting between them. As DNA, the CDR3 is TGTGCCAGTACCACCAGGGCCGGCACTGAAGCTTTCTTT. This sequence encodes CASTTRAGTEAFF. Looking up the rest from reference TRBV19 and TRBJ1-1 gives the full variable domain: DGGITQSPKYLFRKEGQNVTLSCEQNLNHDAMYWYRQDPGQGLRLIYYSQIVNDFQKGDIAEGYSVSREKKESFPLTVTSAQKNPTAFYLCASTTRAGTEAFFGQGTRLTVV.

CDR3 region: CASSVTGAYEQYF. CDR3 in DNA: TGTGCCAGCAGTGTGACAGGGGCCTACGAGCAGTACTTC. V and J are TRBV7-3 and TRBJ2-7; TRBD1 agrees at 8 bases. This CDR3 has 13 amino acids. Germline-derived CDR1 and CDR2 are SGHTA and FQGTGA. V trimming: 6 bases; J trimming: 2 bases; junction bases outside the gene matches: 3.

This clone came up once. This chain uses TRBV7-9 with TRBJ1-6; possible D gene TRBD1, 6 bases. Trimming took off 4 bases at V and 10 bases at J, with 14 bases between the two ends. Germline-derived CDR1 and CDR2 are SEHNR and FQNEAQ (reference sequence). This CDR3 is 14 amino acids long. The chain's CDR3 is CASSYGTIGSPLHF. CDR3 coding DNA: TGTGCCAGCAGCTATGGGACAATAGGATCACCCCTCCACTTT.

The CDR3 is CASSQGGIYNSPLHF. CDR3 sequence (DNA): TGTGCCAGCAGTCAAGGAGGGATCTATAATTCACCCCTCCACTTT. V usage is TRBV27 and J usage is TRBJ1-6, with D hard to call. Germline CDR1 MNHEY, CDR2 SMNVEV (reference sequence). Trimming took off 5 bases at V and 3 bases at J, with 11 bases between the two ends. The CDR3 runs 15 residues.

V and J are TRBV6-5 and TRBJ2-3, with a weak D call TRBD2 (5 bases). Germline CDR1 MNHEY, CDR2 SVGAGI. V lost 0 bases and J lost 8, with 15 bases in between. This CDR3 region has 15 residues. The CDR3 region has the DNA TGTGCCAGCAGTTACTCGGACTCTGGGGTTGGTACGCAGTATTTT. It yields the protein CASSYSDSGVGTQYF.

The chain joins TRBV5-1 to TRBJ1-1, with D unresolved. The CDR3 sequence is 14 residues long. Germline assignment: CDR1 SGHRS and CDR2 YFSETQ. Trimming removed 3 bases from V and 8 bases from J, with 17 bases in between. The CDR3 region is CASSSVGSGWEAFF. As DNA, the CDR3 is TGCGCCAGCAGCTCGGTGGGTTCGGGGTGGGAAGCTTTCTTT.

This clone has only a few counts. The chain couples TRBV6-1 to TRBJ2-3, with D possibly TRBD1 on 5 matching bases. The V end was cut by 4 bases, the J end by 4 bases, with 9 bases between. This CDR3 contains 13 residues. Germline values: CDR1 MNHNS, CDR2 SASEGT. The CDR3 bases are TGTGCCAGCAGTGGGGGCAGCCCAGATACGCAGTATTTT. Encoded protein: CASSGGSPDTQYF.

This rearrangement joins TRBV11-1 to TRBJ2-3, with D possibly TRBD1 on 6 matching bases. V lost 1 base to trimming and J lost 1 base, with 12 bases between them. Germline V gene lookup returns CDR1 SGHAT and CDR2 FQDESV (reference sequence). The CDR3 is 16 residues long. The CDR3 DNA reads as TGTGCCAGCAGCTTAGGTCTGGACAGCCGCACAGATACGCAGTATTTT. Translating gives CASSLGLDSRTDTQYF. Filled out from reference TRBV11-1 and TRBJ2-3, the complete variable domain reads EAEVAQSPRYKITEKSQAVAFWCDPISGHATLYWYRQILGQGPELLVQFQDESVVDDSQLPKDRFSAERLKGVDSTLKIQPAELGDSAMYLCASSLGLDSRTDTQYFGPGTRLTVL.

Concerning this clone itself: This sample also contains other DNA sequences that code for the same CDR3. The chain employs TRBV2 and TRBJ1-5, with D possibly being TRBD1 (6 bases). The V and J ends lost 4 bases and 7 bases respectively, with 14 bases between them. Germline V gives CDR1 SNHLY, CDR2 FYNNEI. This CDR3 region has 14 residues. CDR3 bases: TGTGCCAGCAGTGCGACAGGACCCGTCCAGCCCCAGCATTTT. Residues: CASSATGPVQPQHF.

This clone showed up just a few times. The chain joins TRBV7-9 to TRBJ1-1, with unresolved D. Germline V gene data show CDR1 as SEHNR and CDR2 as FQNEAQ (reference sequence). The CDR3 length is 13 residues. Between the trimmed V and J ends, which lost 2 bases and 3 bases, there was a span of 7 bases. The CDR3 sequence: CASSLPADTEAFF. The CDR3 nucleotides read TGTGCCAGCAGCTTACCGGCGGACACTGAAGCTTTCTTT.

This CDR3 is CASSLGLQRESQFF. DNA of the CDR3: TGTGCCAGCAGCTTGGGGTTACAGCGGGAGTCGCAGTTCTTC. The chain has TRBV11-2 and TRBJ2-1, with TRBD2 matching 8 bases. V gave up 3 bases and J gave up 12 bases; unmatched junction bases: 10. The CDR3 spans 14 residues. The germline V gene has CDR1 SGHAT and CDR2 FQNNGV.

The sample holds a few counts of this clone. The chain has TRBV5-1 and TRBJ1-3; D is perhaps TRBD1 (6 bases). With 4 bases removed from V and 0 bases from J, the gap between germline ends came to 20 bases. The germline V gene has CDR1 SGHRS and CDR2 YFSETQ. The CDR3 runs to 18 residues. CDR3 in amino acids: CASSQGQTTSFSGNTIYF. CDR3 DNA sequence: TGCGCCAGCAGCCAAGGACAGACCACTTCTTTCTCTGGAAACACCATATATTTT.

V and J are TRBV7-9 and TRBJ2-1; D remains ambiguous. The CDR3 length is 11 residues. V was trimmed by 1 base and J by 10 bases, leaving 5 bases between them. The germline V gene has CDR1 SEHNR and CDR2 FQNEAQ (reference sequence). As DNA, the CDR3 is TGTGCCAGCAGCTTAGACATGGAGCAGTTCTTC. Encoded protein: CASSLDMEQFF.

The rearrangement links TRBV7-2 to TRBJ2-5, with 12 nucleotides matching TRBD1. Per the germline V gene, CDR1 is SGHTA and CDR2 is FQGNSA. The V segment lost 5 bases and the J segment 4 bases; nucleotides outside the gene matches: 5. The length of the CDR3 is 15 residues. CDR3 protein: CASSTGTGGLETQYF. The CDR3 region has the DNA TGTGCCAGCAGCACCGGGACAGGGGGCTTAGAGACCCAGTACTTC.

The chain couples TRBV19 to TRBJ1-2; 7 bases agree with TRBD1. The germline V gene has CDR1 LNHDA and CDR2 SQIVND (reference sequence). V shed 4 bases, J shed 4 bases, and the junction held 6 bases outside the gene matches. This CDR3 is built from 14 residues. This chain's CDR3 is CASSRGQFSYGYTF. CDR3 DNA sequence: TGTGCCAGTAGTAGGGGACAGTTTAGCTATGGCTACACCTTC.

This clone was seen once. The chain recombines TRBV7-8 with TRBJ2-5, with a tentative D call TRBD2 (5 bases). The CDR3 runs 15 residues. Germline lookup yields CDR1 SGHVS and CDR2 FQNEAQ. Trimming pared 6 bases from V and 9 bases from J, leaving 23 bases between. DNA of the CDR3: TGTGCCAGCAGACCCCGGACGGGAAGGCTTTGGGCCCAGTACTTC. It is translated as CASRPRTGRLWAQYF.

This clone occurred a few times. The CDR3 region is CATKVEVRTEAFF. CDR3 bases: TGTGCCACCAAGGTGGAGGTTCGGACTGAAGCTTTCTTT. The chain is built from TRBV2 and TRBJ1-1; D unresolved. Germline-derived CDR1 and CDR2 are SNHLY and FYNNEI. V lost 10 bases and J 5 bases, leaving 17 bases between the germline ends. The CDR3 contains 13 residues. The whole variable domain, filled in from reference TRBV2 and TRBJ1-1, reads EPEVTQTPSHQVTQMGQEVILRCVPISNHLYFYWYRQILGQKVEFLVSFYNNEISEKSEIFDDQFSVERPDGSNFTLKIRSTKLEDSAMYFCATKVEVRTEAFFGQGTRLTVV.

This chain uses TRBV7-2 with TRBJ1-1, with TRBD1 matching 7 bases. Looked up from germline, CDR1 is SGHTA and CDR2 is FQGNSA. This CDR3 spans 15 amino acids. With V trimmed by 0 bases and J by 7 bases, 8 bases remained unmatched. The DNA for the CDR3 is TGTGCCAGCAGCTTAGCGGTGCAGGGGGTTTATGAAGCTTTCTTT. It specifies CASSLAVQGVYEAFF.

The chain recombines TRBV7-6 with TRBJ2-3; D may be TRBD2 (6 bases). This CDR3 region has 15 residues. Germline assignment: CDR1 SGHVS and CDR2 FNYEAQ. Trimming removed 0 bases at V and 2 bases at J, with 9 bases between. The CDR3 here is CASSLAAGTTDTQYF. The CDR3 DNA is TGTGCCAGCAGCTTAGCGGCGGGGACCACAGATACGCAGTATTTT.